This T cell receptor (beta chain) was observed in a study of CD8+ T cells in alopecia areata. Study-level information: In an open-label trial, patients got 5 to 10 mg tofacitinib twice daily.

Reverse transcribed after extraction, RNA yielded cDNA as the sequencing template. The assay was immunoSEQ multiplex PCR, and TCRdb's table has in-frame clones only and misses some. The sample includes approximately 210,000 clones, over 60% seen only once; the top ten take roughly 1.2%. Germline V gives CDR1 SQVTM, CDR2 ANQGSEA. CDR3 length: 12 amino acids. V was clipped by 4 bases and J by 6 bases, with 10 bases between them. Study conclusions and caveats: Many expanded lesional clones remained in scalp and blood on tofacitinib. Lesional scalp, especially alopecia totalis/universalis, showed higher clonality than normal scalp. Scalp clonality and expanded CD8+ clones among the top 100 fell significantly with tofacitinib.

As for this clone: No antigen is known for it.

Treatment indicated: oral pan-JAK inhibitor, 5-10 mg twice daily. This TCR derives from a human donor with alopecia areata. The V gene is TRBV29-1, the J gene TRBJ2-1, with a weak D call TRBD1 (5 bases). Material: CD4+ T cells sorted from blood, obtained around week 44, from a patient treated with tofacitinib. CDR3 sequence reads: CSVGAGFNEQFF. CDR3 in DNA: TGCAGCGTTGGGGCAGGGTTCAATGAGCAGTTCTTC.